What follows is one T cell receptor beta chain and its context. Its antigen is not yet known. The record has no base qualities; no much larger clone is one base away. The entry originates in a study of vaccination and CD4 T cells after COVID-19 (dated 2022 in TCRdb). At the level of the whole study: SARS-CoV-2 positivity had been established in the convalescent patients by nasal swab PCR, and mild disease was recorded in under ten of these patients and severe disease in one. The convalescent cohort comprised six males and four females, including two Hispanic individuals, seven Caucasians, two Asians and one multiracial person. Two doses of either the Pfizer-BioNTech BNT162b2 vaccine (n=8) or the Moderna mRNA-1273 vaccine (n=2) were administered to participants. Post-COVID blood samples from convalescent patients were collected a median of around 110 days after diagnosis, with a range of about 30 to 170 days. The time from the second vaccine dose to post-vaccine blood sampling had a median of 72 days and ranged from about 14 to 241 days. For a few convalescent patients, samples were collected at an early post-vaccination timepoint (day 14) as well as at a late post-vaccination timepoint (days 161 to 241). For stimulating the cultures, overlapping spike peptide pools were used, derived from SARS-CoV-2 as well as from the common cold coronaviruses HCoV-NL63, HCoV-OC43 and HCoV-229E. As controls, cultures received a CEFX viral epitope pool (the positive control), an HIV-1 Nef peptide pool (the negative control), or no peptide at all. In 10 COVID-19 convalescent patients and several infection-naive healthy vaccine recipients, researchers compared the spike-specific CD4+ TCR repertoire from before mRNA vaccination with the repertoire from after. Study-wide findings and limitations: Among the post-vaccine SARS-CoV-2-reactive clones in convalescent patients, a median around 90% showed up only after vaccination, which suggests vaccine-specific priming. The median number of SARS-CoV-2-reactive clonotypes rose from around 21 after infection to 35 to 45 after vaccination, but the change was not significant. The number of convalescent patients in the study was relatively small, and the study did not examine early timepoints following natural infection. Nearly all vaccine-specific clones in convalescent patients (304 of 307) were mono-reactive for SARS-CoV-2 spike rather than cross-reactive with common cold coronaviruses.

The sample's time point, from its label and the paper: late sampling 161 to 241 days after vaccination in a few convalescent patients. Sample treatment or condition, as interpreted from the label and publication: roughly ten-day PBMC culture with coronavirus spike peptide pools or control peptides (ViraFEST assay). The study used the ViraFEST assay, which expanded antigen-specific T cells with peptide pools and then identified expanded clonotypes by TCR sequencing. The convalescent patients' positive SARS-CoV-2 PCR tests fell between March and December 2020, which was before the Alpha, Beta and Delta variants emerged in the United States. More than 1.5 million PBMCs per well were cultured in IMDM with roughly 5.5% human AB serum and approximately 9.1 IU/ml IL-2, plus 10 ug/ml peptide pools. Half of the culture medium was replaced with fresh IL-2-containing medium on days 3 and 7. After around 11 days of culture, CD4+ T cells were isolated by negative selection using the EasySep CD4+ T cell isolation kit. PBMCs were separated from whole blood using Ficoll-Paque Plus gradient centrifugation and then either used fresh or cryopreserved at -140C. Culture conditions were generally each tested in triplicate wells.

Library preparation used PCR. At the Johns Hopkins FTIC core, DNA from the cultured CD4+ T cells underwent TCR sequencing with the Oncomine TCR Beta short-read assay. The QIAamp micro DNA kit was used to extract genomic DNA from the cultured CD4+ T cells. Oncomine TCR Beta libraries from cultured CD4+ T cells were pooled using unique dual indexes and sequenced on an Illumina iSeq 100. Concerning the study's data processing: Non-productive sequences were removed, and CDR3s not starting with C, not ending with F or W, or shorter than 7 amino acids were discarded. Antigen-specific clonotypes were identified with the MANAFEST web application by comparing peptide-stimulated wells with reference and other culture wells. An FDR below 0.05, an odds ratio above 5, and a productive frequency above 0.1% in at least two of three replicate wells were required for clones to be considered positive. A clonotype was classed as cross-reactive if the clonotype showed significant expansion both in SARS-CoV-2 spike wells and in at least one common cold coronavirus spike condition. CDR3 homology was assessed with Levenshtein distances (stringdist) and unrooted phylogenetic trees (ape) in R version 3.6.1. TCRdb trimmed public reads at Q25 via fastp, called clones via MiXCR and kept in-frame beta chains. Rows are unified per CDR3 protein, each entry keeping the most common DNA and genes. The V and J calls were not made by the authors but by TCRdb's processing. In all, the sample holds around 25,000 distinct CDR3 sequences, and around 30% of those were seen once. The ten largest account for 3% to 3.5% of the sample.

Trimming accounts for 5 bases at V and 5 bases at J, while the number of junction bases matched to no gene is 7. CDR1 and CDR2, per the germline V gene (reference sequence), are SEHNR and FQNEAQ. The CDR3 contains 14 residues, cysteine and phenylalanine counted. Only the CDR3 portion is preserved as DNA: 42 bases, with reading frame beginning at the first base. The V and J segments used are TRBV7-9 and TRBJ2-7; 9 central nucleotides agree with TRBD1. The input for sequencing was CD4+ T cells from blood, cultured in vitro, taken about 7 months after SARS-CoV-2 vaccination. The sequence derives from a human donor who had recovered from COVID-19. The DNA reads TGTGCCAGCAGCCAAGGGGACAGGGACGACGAGCAGTACTTC. It specifies CASSQGDRDDEQYF.